The next 29 T cell receptor beta chains were all read from a single sample in a study of T-cell reconstitution after alpha-beta-depleted transplantation in children. Unique molecular identifiers were built into the TCRbeta library. One entry per CDR3 protein, called by TCRdb with MiXCR from the PCR reads. Altogether approximately 350,000 distinct CDR3 sequences are present, 15% to 20% being singletons, with the ten largest covering just over 40%. This sample comprised PBMCs, mostly from graft donor cells, obtained 360 days after TCRalphabeta/CD19-depleted stem cell transplant. All receptors come from a male patient between 2 and 9 years old who had a stem cell transplant for acute lymphoblastic leukemia, so the T cells may come from the graft donor.

At least ten counts were recorded for this clonotype. CDR3 protein: CASSFPGQDTQYF. Written as DNA, the CDR3 is TGTGCCAGCAGCTTTCCCGGTCAGGATACGCAGTATTTT. This chain connects TRBV7-9 to TRBJ2-3; D call uncertain. V lost 3 bases and J lost 6, with 10 bases in between. The germline CDR1 and CDR2 sequences are SEHNR and FQNEAQ (reference sequence). The CDR3 extends over 13 amino acids.

The chain has TRBV3-1 and TRBJ2-7, with 7 nucleotides matching TRBD2. This CDR3 contains 15 residues. CDR1 and CDR2 from the germline V gene are LGHDT and YNNKEL (reference sequence). V shed 9 bases and J 0 bases; nucleotides not matched to a gene: 11. The CDR3 is CASGQLASSSYEQYF. The CDR3 region has the DNA TGTGCCAGTGGACAACTAGCGAGCAGCTCCTACGAGCAGTACTTC.

On this clonotype itself: A read error is likely, as this CDR3 ends without the conserved phenylalanine or tryptophan. The genes are TRBV20-1 and TRBJ1-5; 7 bases agree with TRBD1. The CDR3 loop spans 13 amino acids. From germline, CDR1 is DFQATT and CDR2 SNEGSKA (reference sequence). The trim removed 6 bases at V and 7 bases at J, leaving 9 bases unmatched. CDR3 nucleotides: TGCAGTGCCGCGGGACAGAATGAACAGCCCCAGCATTAT. This codes for CSAAGQNEQPQHY.

This clonotype was detected many times. The chain joins TRBV12-3 or TRBV12-4 to TRBJ1-1; D ambiguous. Trimming removed 3 bases from V and 7 bases from J, with 18 bases in between. This CDR3 is built from 15 residues. The CDR3 DNA sequence: TGTGCCAGCAGTTTCTGGGCCCCAGCGGTTGGTGAAGCTTTCTTT. Its translation: CASSFWAPAVGEAFF.

J is TRBJ1-1 and V is TRBV4-3; no definite D call. The V end lost 4 bases, the J end lost 1 base, and 10 bases lay between the germline ends. This CDR3 contains 14 residues. Per the germline V gene, CDR1 is LGHNA and CDR2 is YSLEER. The chain's CDR3 is CASSRRGANTEAFF. CDR3 DNA: TGCGCCAGCAGCCGGAGAGGTGCGAACACTGAAGCTTTCTTT.

The V gene is TRBV7-8, the J gene TRBJ2-7; D perhaps matches TRBD1 (5 bases). Germline values: CDR1 SGHVS, CDR2 FQNEAQ. V dropped 4 bases and J dropped 2 bases, with 18 bases sitting between them. This CDR3 region has 16 residues. The CDR3 region is CASSSPREGAPYEQYF. CDR3 nucleotide sequence: TGTGCCAGCAGCTCGCCCAGGGAAGGGGCCCCCTACGAGCAGTACTTC.

This chain joins TRBV12-3 or TRBV12-4 and TRBJ2-1; possible D gene TRBD1, 5 bases. The V gene lost 7 bases and the J gene lost 7 bases, with 11 bases spanning the gap. The CDR3 has 12 residues. CDR3 residues: CASTPTGNEQFF. The CDR3 bases are TGTGCCAGCACCCCTACAGGTAATGAGCAGTTCTTC.

The chain recombines TRBV6-5 with TRBJ1-3; possibly TRBD1 for D (5 bases). This CDR3 comprises 14 residues. V lost 3 bases, J lost 0 bases, and 6 bases lay in between. Germline assignment: CDR1 MNHEY and CDR2 SVGAGI. CDR3 nucleotides: TGTGCCAGCAGTTATACAGGCTCTGGAAACACCATATATTTT. Its translation: CASSYTGSGNTIYF.

The table lists this clonotype with a few counts. The CDR3 DNA reads TGTGCCAGCAGCTCCCGTGACCGCAGACAGGGATCCTACAATGAGCAGTTCTTC. Protein sequence: CASSSRDRRQGSYNEQFF. The chain couples TRBV7-8 to TRBJ2-1; 7 nucleotides line up with TRBD1. J was trimmed by 1 base and V by 4 bases; bases with no gene match: 13. Germline loops: CDR1 SGHVS, CDR2 FQNEAQ. The CDR3 is 18 residues long.

A few counts support this clonotype. The chain is built from TRBV6-5 and TRBJ2-3; a weak D match, TRBD1 (6 bases). CDR1 and CDR2 (germline): MNHEY, SVGAGI. Trimming cost V 2 bases and J 5 bases, with 11 bases left between them. The CDR3 length is 14 residues. The CDR3 nucleotides are TGTGCCAGCAGTTACGACTACAGGGAAGATACGCAGTATTTT. It codes for CASSYDYREDTQYF.

This rearrangement joins TRBV30 to TRBJ2-7, with 7 positions matching TRBD2. The CDR3 spans 14 residues. Looked up from germline, CDR1 is GTSNPN and CDR2 is SVGIG (reference sequence). V trimming: 0 bases; J trimming: 0 bases; junction bases outside the gene matches: 2. CDR3: CAWSVGGSSYEQYF. CDR3 in DNA: TGTGCCTGGAGTGTAGGCGGGAGCTCCTACGAGCAGTACTTC.

This clonotype was counted many times. V is TRBV10-2 and J is TRBJ2-1, with TRBD2 as a possible D gene (7 bases). Trimming removed 9 bases at V and 7 bases at J, with 16 bases between. The CDR3 is 13 residues long. The germline CDR1 and CDR2 sequences are WSHSY and SAAADI. CDR3 amino acids: CASRGSSGNEQFF. DNA of the CDR3: TGCGCCAGTAGGGGGTCTAGCGGTAATGAGCAGTTCTTC.

This chain links TRBV7-2 with TRBJ1-3, with D perhaps matching TRBD1 (5 bases). Deletions cut 8 bases from V and 2 bases from J, with 22 bases between. The CDR3 covers 17 residues. Germline-derived CDR1 and CDR2 are SGHTA and FQGNSA. The DNA for the CDR3 is TGTGCCAGCTCGTTTGTGACAGCCCCCCCTGCTGGAAACACCATATATTTT. Translated: CASSFVTAPPAGNTIYF.

V gene TRBV5-1 combines with J gene TRBJ1-2, with 8 bases aligning to TRBD1. Germline values: CDR1 SGHRS, CDR2 YFSETQ. J was trimmed by 7 bases and V by 3 bases; bases with no gene match: 11. The CDR3 length is 15 residues. CDR3 sequence: CASSSLTGQGFGYTF. DNA for the CDR3: TGCGCCAGCAGCTCTTTGACCGGACAGGGCTTTGGCTACACCTTC.

There are many counts of this clonotype. J is TRBJ1-1 and V is TRBV7-9, with D hard to call. Germline V gene sequence: CDR1 SEHNR, CDR2 FQNEAQ (reference sequence). The V gene lost 1 base and the J gene lost 11 bases, with 11 bases spanning the gap. CDR3 length: 12 residues. The CDR3 loop reads CASSLGGRRAFF. In DNA form, the CDR3 reads TGTGCCAGCAGCTTAGGAGGGAGGAGGGCTTTCTTT.

This chain uses TRBV6-2 or TRBV6-3 with TRBJ1-5; D is ambiguous. CDR1 is MNHEY and CDR2 is SVGEGT in the germline V gene. The CDR3 extends over 14 amino acids. The germline V and J ends were trimmed by 0 bases and 6 bases, with 9 bases remaining between them. The CDR3 loop is CASSYSNFVQPQHF. In DNA, the CDR3 is TGTGCCAGCAGTTACTCGAATTTCGTTCAGCCCCAGCATTTT.

V is TRBV15 and J is TRBJ1-5; D unresolved. V was trimmed by 0 bases and J by 0 bases, leaving 9 bases between them. CDR3 length: 16 residues. The germline CDR1 and CDR2 sequences are LNHNV and YYDKDF (reference sequence). Written as DNA, the CDR3 is TGTGCCACCAGCAGAGATCGCAGTTATAGCAATCAGCCCCAGCATTTT. Translated: CATSRDRSYSNQPQHF.

V usage is TRBV5-1 and J usage is TRBJ1-2; D is possibly TRBD1 (5 bases). CDR3 size: 14 residues. V was cut by 0 bases and J by 1 base, with 7 bases left in between. The germline gives CDR1 SGHRS, CDR2 YFSETQ. For the CDR3, the DNA is TGCGCCAGCAGCTTGGCGGGGGATAACTATGGCTACACCTTC. Its translation is CASSLAGDNYGYTF.

The V and J genes are TRBV21-1 and TRBJ1-5. TRBV21-1 is a listed pseudogene. CDR3 length: 14 residues. CDR3 nucleotides: TGTGCCAGCAGCCAGCCCCGGAACAATCAGCCCCAGCATTTT. This gives the protein CASSQPRNNQPQHF.

The sample holds a few counts of this clonotype. The chain couples TRBV5-1 to TRBJ2-1, with 10 bases fitting TRBD2. V dropped 4 bases and J dropped 8; count of bases not matched to a gene: 9. This CDR3 contains 15 residues. Germline CDR1 and CDR2: SGHRS and YFSETQ. The CDR3 here is CASSPPGLAMYEQFF. The CDR3, as DNA: TGCGCCAGCAGCCCCCCGGGACTAGCGATGTATGAGCAGTTCTTC.

The chain links TRBV5-1 to TRBJ2-3; maybe TRBD1 (5 bases). The germline V gene encodes CDR1 SGHRS and CDR2 YFSETQ. CDR3 length equals 15 residues. V dropped 4 bases and J dropped 3 bases, with 15 bases sitting between them. CDR3 amino acids: CASSPGAIGTDTQYF. CDR3 bases: TGCGCCAGCAGCCCTGGGGCCATTGGAACAGATACGCAGTATTTT. The full variable domain, its missing parts supplied by reference TRBV5-1 and TRBJ2-3, is KAGVTQTPRYLIKTRGQQVTLSCSPISGHRSVSWYQQTPGQGLQFLFEYFSETQRNKGNFPGRFSGRQFSNSRSEMNVSTLELGDSALYLCASSPGAIGTDTQYFGPGTRLTVL.

This clonotype appeared a few times. This rearrangement joins TRBV20-1 to TRBJ2-3; D unresolved. V gave up 0 bases and J gave up 1 base, with 11 bases separating them. The CDR3 loop spans 15 amino acids. Looked up from germline, CDR1 is DFQATT and CDR2 is SNEGSKA (reference sequence). The DNA of the CDR3 is TGCAGTGCTAGAGATGGGGATTACGGCACAGATACGCAGTATTTT. It translates to CSARDGDYGTDTQYF.

The chain links TRBV4-1 to TRBJ2-2; D possibly corresponds to TRBD1 (5 bases). Germline CDR1 MGHRA, CDR2 YSYEKL. Trimming took 3 bases from V and 2 from J, leaving 19 bases between them. This CDR3 region has 18 residues. The CDR3: CASSQEPTGFLNTGELFF. CDR3 nucleotides: TGCGCCAGCAGCCAGGAGCCTACAGGTTTCCTCAACACCGGGGAGCTGTTTTTT.

J is TRBJ2-3 and V is TRBV7-2; 7 nucleotides align to TRBD2. V lost 3 bases to trimming and J lost 6 bases; unmatched junction nucleotides: 6. Germline CDR1 is SGHTA and CDR2 is FQGNSA. The CDR3 totals 14 residues. CDR3 amino acids: CASSLSGARDTQYF. The CDR3 bases are TGTGCCAGCAGCTTGAGCGGGGCTCGGGATACGCAGTATTTT.

This clonotype was seen a handful of times. This chain connects TRBV30 to TRBJ2-7; unclear D gene. V lost 4 bases to trimming and J lost 2 bases, with 6 bases between them. Looked up from germline, CDR1 is GTSNPN and CDR2 is SVGIG (reference sequence). The CDR3 spans 11 residues. CDR3 in DNA: TGTGCCTGGACCTCTACCTACGAGCAGTACTTC. Its protein is CAWTSTYEQYF.

The chain has TRBV12-3 or TRBV12-4 and TRBJ1-5; D is unclear. This CDR3 is 15 amino acids long. V was pared by 2 bases and J by 4 bases, with 12 bases between. CDR3 sequence reads: CASSLQGRGNQPQHF. The CDR3 region has the DNA TGTGCCAGCAGTTTACAAGGGAGAGGGAATCAGCCCCAGCATTTT.

The sample holds many counts of this clonotype. This rearrangement joins TRBV20-1 to TRBJ2-1; possible D gene TRBD2, 5 bases. Germline lookup yields CDR1 DFQATT and CDR2 SNEGSKA (reference sequence). The CDR3 runs 15 residues. V was pared by 0 bases and J by 4 bases, with 13 bases between. Here the CDR3 reads CSARDAAETYNEQFF. The CDR3 region has the DNA TGCAGTGCTAGAGATGCAGCGGAAACTTACAATGAGCAGTTCTTC.

This clonotype was counted many times. The chain carries TRBV7-2 and TRBJ2-3, with a tentative D call TRBD2 (5 bases). Germline-derived CDR1 and CDR2 are SGHTA and FQGNSA. The CDR3 totals 15 residues. Trimming cost V 5 bases and J 2 bases, with 14 bases left between them. The CDR3 sequence: CASSPVGIITDTQYF. The CDR3 DNA follows: TGTGCCAGCAGCCCCGTCGGGATCATCACAGATACGCAGTATTTT.

The J gene is TRBJ2-3, the V gene TRBV11-2; 9 bases line up with TRBD2. The ends lost 1 base at V and 10 bases at J; junction bases unmatched: 9. CDR3 size: 15 residues. Germline-derived CDR1 and CDR2 are SGHAT and FQNNGV. The DNA of the CDR3 is TGTGCCAGCAGCTTAGTAGTTAGCGGGAGAAGATCGCAGTATTTT. This gives the protein CASSLVVSGRRSQYF.